The 12 T cell receptor beta chains given below trace back to one sample, sequenced in a study of beta chain features in type 1 diabetes. Their antigens remain unidentified. As every portion of the isolated RNA was reverse transcribed, the sequencing read expressed TCRB transcripts. The data were produced by immunoSEQ multiplex PCR, yet TCRdb's version contains in-frame clones alone and is incomplete. The data show 600,000 to 700,000 clones, around 15% seen once. Study outcomes and limitations: Type 1 diabetes patients showed a moderate but significant shortening of TCRB CDR3s in all four CD4+ subsets.

The sequenced material came from naive CD4+ T cells from blood. These TCRs come from a man between 18 and 29 years old with type 1 diabetes.

This clone was seen a few times. This chain joins TRBV6-5 and TRBJ1-1; D remains unclear. The CDR3 is 12 amino acids. Trimming shortened V by 7 bases and J by 7 bases, and 13 bases separated the two germline ends. CDR1 is MNHEY and CDR2 is SVGAGI in the germline V gene. The CDR3 reads CASTPFGGEAFF. The CDR3 DNA reads as TGTGCCAGCACCCCCTTCGGTGGTGAAGCTTTCTTT.

About this clone itself: Other DNA sequences of this sample code for an identical CDR3. The V and J genes are TRBV6-5 and TRBJ1-3; TRBD1 might be the D (6 bases). This CDR3 is 14 amino acids long. The germline gives CDR1 MNHEY, CDR2 SVGAGI. The V and J ends lost 6 bases and 0 bases respectively, with 9 bases between them. In DNA form, the CDR3 reads TGTGCCAGCAGAAAGACAGGCTCTGGAAACACCATATATTTT. It specifies CASRKTGSGNTIYF.

This clone occurred a few times. The chain is built from TRBV5-4 and TRBJ1-2; 9 nucleotides agree with TRBD1. Trimming took 3 bases from V and 2 from J; bases not matched to a gene: 2. The CDR3 consists of 14 residues. Germline lookup yields CDR1 SGHNT and CDR2 YYREEE (reference sequence). The CDR3 sequence: CASSWGQGNYGYTF. DNA for the CDR3: TGTGCCAGCAGCTGGGGACAGGGAAACTATGGCTACACCTTC.

This clone was recorded a few times. This chain links TRBV9 with TRBJ2-1; D is unclear. Germline V gene sequence: CDR1 SGDLS, CDR2 YYNGEE. The CDR3 contains 16 residues. Trimming shortened V by 0 bases and J by 1 base, and 11 bases separated the two germline ends. CDR3 bases: TGTGCCAGCAGCGTAGTGGGTGGGTCGTCCTACAATGAGCAGTTCTTC. It translates to CASSVVGGSSYNEQFF.

The chain couples TRBV14 to TRBJ2-7; D is undetermined. The tail of the sequence fits TRBJ2-1 better, so the J call may be wrong. CDR1 is SGHDN, CDR2 FVKESK, per germline. The length of the CDR3 is 11 residues. CDR3 nucleotides: TGTGCCAGCAGCGGGTACAATGAGCAGTTCTTC. Its protein is CASSGYNEQFF.

This clone appeared a few times. The chain uses TRBV7-8 and TRBJ2-3; 9 positions agree with TRBD2. Per the germline V gene, CDR1 is SGHVS and CDR2 is FQNEAQ. There are 16 residues in the CDR3. Trimming cost V 1 base and J 0 bases; bases outside gene matches: 2. The CDR3 DNA reads TGTGCCAGCAGCTTAGATCTAGCGGGGAGCACAGATACGCAGTATTTT. The encoded protein is CASSLDLAGSTDTQYF. Full variable domain (remainder filled in from reference TRBV7-8 and TRBJ2-3): GAGVSQSPRYKVAKRGQDVALRCDPISGHVSLFWYQQALGQGPEFLTYFQNEAQLDKSGLPSDRFFAERPEGSVSTLKIQRTQQEDSAVYLCASSLDLAGSTDTQYFGPGTRLTVL.

Concerning this clone: This specimen includes other DNA sequences encoding the same CDR3. The chain combines TRBV9 with TRBJ1-1; D is perhaps TRBD1 (6 bases). This CDR3 is built from 15 residues. V was trimmed by 2 bases and J by 0 bases, leaving 11 bases between them. From germline, CDR1 is SGDLS and CDR2 YYNGEE. For the CDR3, the DNA is TGTGCCAGCAGCGTCGGGGGGGCCATGAACACTGAAGCTTTCTTT. Protein: CASSVGGAMNTEAFF.

The CDR3 sequence is CASSFTGTSGVPGGETQYF. The DNA of the CDR3 is TGTGCCAGCAGTTTCACCGGGACTAGCGGGGTACCGGGAGGAGAGACCCAGTACTTC. The chain recombines TRBV28 with TRBJ2-5, with 13 bases fitting TRBD2. The CDR3 runs 19 residues. Germline CDR1 reads MDHEN; CDR2 reads SYDVKM. V trimming: 3 bases; J trimming: 4 bases; junction bases outside the gene matches: 14.

The chain employs TRBV5-1 and TRBJ2-3; TRBD1 might be the D (6 bases). Germline V CDR1 and CDR2: SGHRS, YFSETQ. This CDR3 spans 15 amino acids. V was trimmed by 2 bases and J by 3 bases, leaving 13 bases between them. CDR3 DNA sequence: TGCGCCAGCAGCTTCCCCAGACAGGTAACAGATACGCAGTATTTT. Its translation: CASSFPRQVTDTQYF.

This clone was recorded a few times. The rearrangement uses TRBV4-2 and TRBJ2-3; D possibly matches TRBD1 or TRBD2 (6 bases each). The ends were cut back, 0 bases at V and 0 bases at J, with 19 bases in the middle. The CDR3 sequence is 19 residues long. Germline assignment: CDR1 LGHNA and CDR2 YNFKEQ. The CDR3 is CASSQDLPLGGGSTDTQYF. For the CDR3, the DNA is TGTGCCAGCAGCCAAGATCTCCCCCTGGGGGGCGGGAGCACAGATACGCAGTATTTT.

The table lists this clone with a few counts. The chain employs TRBV6-5 and TRBJ2-4; a weak D match, TRBD2 (5 bases). The germline V gene has CDR1 MNHEY and CDR2 SVGAGI. Trimming took 3 bases from V and 8 from J, leaving 20 bases between them. This CDR3 comprises 16 residues. The CDR3 bases are TGTGCCAGCAGTTATGGGGATGGACTGAATGGGGACATTCAGTACTTC. Its translation: CASSYGDGLNGDIQYF.

A remark on this clone: This sample includes further DNA sequences coding for the same CDR3. The chain couples TRBV5-6 to TRBJ2-3, with unresolved D. Germline V gene sequence: CDR1 SGHDT, CDR2 YYEEEE. There are 12 residues in the CDR3. Deletions cut 4 bases from V and 2 bases from J, with 5 bases between. In DNA, the CDR3 is TGTGCCAGCAGCCGTTCCACAGATACGCAGTATTTT. As protein: CASSRSTDTQYF.